These 8 T cell receptor beta chains were sequenced from one sample in a study of OX40 agonist ivuxolimab in advanced cancers. The assay was immunoSEQ multiplex PCR, and TCRdb's table has in-frame clones only and misses some. The sample lists some 50,000 clones; 81% were seen once. Sequencing was performed on CD4+ or CD8+ T cells sorted from blood, taken in a trial of the OX40 agonist ivuxolimab. The source is an adult with an advanced solid tumor such as melanoma, head and neck, liver or kidney cancer.

The genes are TRBV7-2 and TRBJ1-4; D unresolved. V shed 5 bases and J shed 3 bases, with 10 bases lying between them. This CDR3 contains 14 residues. CDR1 and CDR2 (germline): SGHTA, FQGNSA. The CDR3 DNA follows: TGTGCCAGCAGCCCCGAGACGGCTAATGAAAAACTGTTTTTT. Translation gives CASSPETANEKLFF.

This chain connects TRBV28 to TRBJ1-5, with a tentative D call TRBD1 (5 bases). Deletions cut 8 bases from V and 9 bases from J, with 14 bases between. The CDR3 totals 12 residues. Per the germline V gene, CDR1 is MDHEN and CDR2 is SYDVKM. The CDR3 region has the DNA TGTGCCAGCGGGAAACGGGGGAGGCCCCAGCATTTT. Translating it yields CASGKRGRPQHF. The whole variable domain, remainder taken from reference TRBV28 and TRBJ1-5, is DVKVTQSSRYLVKRTGEKVFLECVQDMDHENMFWYRQDPGLGLRLIYFSYDVKMKEKGDIPEGYSVSREKKERFSLILESASTNQTSMYLCASGKRGRPQHFGDGTRLSIL.

The V and J genes are TRBV7-8 and TRBJ2-3, with D unclear. Germline-derived CDR1 and CDR2 are SGHVS and FQNEAQ. CDR3 length: 15 amino acids. The ends were cut back, 6 bases at V and 0 bases at J, with 13 bases in the middle. CDR3 protein: CASRSLGPSTDTQYF. The CDR3 nucleotides read TGTGCCAGCAGGTCCCTAGGCCCTAGCACAGATACGCAGTATTTT.

The chain uses TRBV4-2 and TRBJ2-7; 7 positions match TRBD1. In germline, CDR1 is LGHNA, CDR2 YNFKEQ. The CDR3 is made up of 15 amino acids. V shed 3 bases, J shed 2 bases, and the junction held 7 bases outside the gene matches. The CDR3: CASSQALGTAYEQYF. DNA of the CDR3: TGTGCCAGCAGCCAGGCACTCGGGACAGCCTACGAGCAGTACTTC.

The V and J genes are TRBV15 and TRBJ1-2, with 10 bases identical to TRBD1. The CDR3 extends over 15 amino acids. V lost 3 bases, J lost 1 base, and 2 bases stayed unmatched. Germline V gene lookup returns CDR1 LNHNV and CDR2 YYDKDF (reference sequence). The CDR3 sequence: CATSRGQGINYGYTF. The CDR3 nucleotides are TGTGCCACCAGCAGGGGACAGGGGATTAACTATGGCTACACCTTC.

J is TRBJ2-2 and V is TRBV7-2, with D perhaps TRBD2 (6 bases). The CDR3 sequence is 16 residues long. Trimming cost V 1 base and J 4 bases, with 13 bases left between them. Germline CDR1 is SGHTA and CDR2 is FQGNSA. Here the CDR3 reads CASSLGLARGTGELFF. The CDR3 coding sequence is TGTGCCAGCAGCTTAGGGCTAGCGAGGGGCACCGGGGAGCTGTTTTTT.

This chain uses TRBV19 with TRBJ1-6, with no clear D. Germline CDR1 LNHDA, CDR2 SQIVND (reference sequence). This CDR3 is built from 13 residues. The germline V and J ends were trimmed by 4 bases and 4 bases, with 5 bases remaining between them. This CDR3 reads CASSREYNSPLHF. As DNA, the CDR3 is TGTGCCAGTAGTAGGGAGTATAATTCACCCCTCCACTTT.

The chain's CDR3 is CASSVGQGRAGANVLTF. DNA for the CDR3: TGTGCCAGCAGTGTAGGGCAGGGTAGGGCTGGGGCCAACGTCCTGACTTTC. This sequence joins TRBV2 and TRBJ2-6, with a possible D match to TRBD1 (5 bases). The CDR3 is made up of 17 amino acids. Germline CDR1 and CDR2: SNHLY and FYNNEI. Trimming pared 4 bases from V and 2 bases from J, leaving 15 bases between.